This TCR beta chain was identified in a study of tumor and adjacent non-tumor tissue in lung cancer. Whole-study results and caveats: Higher tumor TCR diversity was associated with shorter survival.

For this clonotype: The target antigen is unknown.

The template was RNA from unsorted bulk tissue. This non-tumor lung sample came from over 3 cm beyond the tumor edge. The library came from three nested PCR rounds adapted from ARM-PCR protocols. TCRdb re-called the multiplex PCR reads through MiXCR, storing one row per CDR3 protein. The sample yields 90,000 to 110,000 distinct CDR3 sequences, roughly three fifths seen once. Looked up from germline, CDR1 is MGHRA and CDR2 is YSYEKL. The CDR3 is made up of 16 amino acids. Trimming removed 4 bases at V and 8 bases at J, with 22 bases between. The sample comprised distant non-tumor lung tissue. J is TRBJ2-3 and V is TRBV4-1; D is perhaps TRBD1 or TRBD2 (6 bases each). The sequence was obtained from a man between 60 and 75 years old with non-small cell lung cancer. CDR3 DNA sequence: TGCGCCAGCAGCCTCAGAGAGGGGGGACATGGTGGTACGCAGTATTTT. It specifies CASSLREGGHGGTQYF.